The rows below give T cell receptor beta chains drawn from one sample of a study of cytomegalovirus exposure and HLA in healthy donors. The method was immunoSEQ multiplex PCR; TCRdb's version includes in-frame clones alone and lacks a portion of them. The sample includes about 160,000 clones, around 79% of them seen just once. The source material was PBMCs. These receptor sequences come from a woman in her fifties or sixties in good health and CMV-seropositive. The CDR3 runs from the conserved cysteine through the conserved F or W. Each record gives: clone size, V gene, D gene, J gene, CDR3 DNA, CDR3 protein. D genes are given only for firm matches. Size values are once, few and many counts, or a class for expanded clones, and some rows have none.

abundance: -; v_gene: TRBV2; d_gene: TRBD1; j_gene: TRBJ2-1; CDR3nt: TGTGCCAGCAGGACCCCGACAGGGAAGGGCTCCTACAATGAGCAGTTCTTC; CDR3aa: CASRTPTGKGSYNEQFF
abundance: -; v_gene: TRBV6-1; d_gene: TRBD1; j_gene: TRBJ1-1; CDR3nt: TGTGCCAGCAGTAGACAGGGGAACACTGAAGCTTTCTTT; CDR3aa: CASSRQGNTEAFF
abundance: once; v_gene: TRBV5-1; d_gene: TRBD2; j_gene: TRBJ2-7; CDR3nt: TGCGCCAGCGGATCTAGCGGGGAACCCTACGAGCAGTACTTC; CDR3aa: CASGSSGEPYEQYF
abundance: -; v_gene: TRBV5-1; d_gene: TRBD1; j_gene: TRBJ1-1; CDR3nt: TGCGCCAGCAGTCCCGAATTGACAGGGCCTGAAGCTTTCTTT; CDR3aa: CASSPELTGPEAFF
abundance: -; v_gene: TRBV28; d_gene: TRBD1; j_gene: TRBJ1-2; CDR3nt: TGTGCCAGCAGCGACGGACAGGGTAGCGGCTACACCTTC; CDR3aa: CASSDGQGSGYTF
abundance: -; v_gene: TRBV27; d_gene: TRBD1; j_gene: TRBJ2-7; CDR3nt: TGTGCCAGCAGTCTGATTCCGGGACAGGGATATCCCTACGAGCAGTACTTC; CDR3aa: CASSLIPGQGYPYEQYF
abundance: -; v_gene: TRBV10-3; d_gene: -; j_gene: TRBJ2-7; CDR3nt: TGTGCCATCAGTGACCCCCCGGGTGAGCAGTACTTC; CDR3aa: CAISDPPGEQYF
abundance: -; v_gene: TRBV25-1; d_gene: -; j_gene: TRBJ1-4; CDR3nt: TGTGCCAGCAGGTCCGGGACATTTGAAAAACTGTTTTTT; CDR3aa: CASRSGTFEKLFF
abundance: -; v_gene: TRBV28; d_gene: -; j_gene: TRBJ1-6; CDR3nt: TGTGCCAGCAGTAAACCAGGGCGAAGCTCCTATAATTCACCCCTCCACTTT; CDR3aa: CASSKPGRSSYNSPLHF
abundance: -; v_gene: TRBV28; d_gene: TRBD1; j_gene: TRBJ1-2; CDR3nt: TGTGCCAGCTGGACAGGGTATGGCTACACCTTC; CDR3aa: CASWTGYGYTF
abundance: -; v_gene: TRBV6-4; d_gene: TRBD2; j_gene: TRBJ2-7; CDR3nt: TGTGCCAGCAGTGCGGACGGCGGGGGGGCCTACGAGCAGTACTTC; CDR3aa: CASSADGGGAYEQYF
abundance: once; v_gene: TRBV10-3; d_gene: TRBD1; j_gene: TRBJ2-1; CDR3nt: TGTGCCATCAGTGAGACAGGGGCACGGGAGCAGTTCTTC; CDR3aa: CAISETGAREQFF
abundance: -; v_gene: TRBV2; d_gene: -; j_gene: TRBJ1-1; CDR3nt: TGTGCCAGCAGTTTTAGCACTGAAGCTTTCTTT; CDR3aa: CASSFSTEAFF
abundance: few; v_gene: TRBV5-6; d_gene: -; j_gene: TRBJ2-7; CDR3nt: TGTGCCAGCAGCTTGGGCGGGACGGGGTTCTACGAGCAGTACTTC; CDR3aa: CASSLGGTGFYEQYF
abundance: -; v_gene: TRBV10-2; d_gene: TRBD1; j_gene: TRBJ2-7; CDR3nt: TGCGCCAGCATGTGGACAGGGTCGGGCGAGCAGTACTTC; CDR3aa: CASMWTGSGEQYF
abundance: -; v_gene: TRBV5-8; d_gene: TRBD2; j_gene: TRBJ2-1; CDR3nt: TGTGCCAGCAGGCTAGCGGGAGGGCCTGATGAGCAGTTCTTC; CDR3aa: CASRLAGGPDEQFF
abundance: -; v_gene: TRBV27; d_gene: -; j_gene: TRBJ2-5; CDR3nt: TGTGCCAGCAGTAGGGGAGAGACCCAGTACTTC; CDR3aa: CASSRGETQYF
abundance: -; v_gene: TRBV7-7; d_gene: TRBD2; j_gene: TRBJ2-7; CDR3nt: TGTGCTAGCAGCTTGGGGACTAGCAACGAGCAGTACTTC; CDR3aa: CASSLGTSNEQYF
abundance: once; v_gene: TRBV2; d_gene: TRBD2; j_gene: TRBJ2-3; CDR3nt: TGTGCCAGCAGTCTAGCGGGGGGGCCTTGGAATACGCAGTATTTT; CDR3aa: CASSLAGGPWNTQYF
abundance: -; v_gene: TRBV7-9; d_gene: -; j_gene: TRBJ1-2; CDR3nt: TGTGCCAGCAGCTTAGGTACAACCGCTGGCTACACCTTC; CDR3aa: CASSLGTTAGYTF
abundance: -; v_gene: TRBV7-9; d_gene: -; j_gene: TRBJ1-1; CDR3nt: TGTGCCAGCAGCTTAGCTGTAATATCTTCTTTTGGGGGGTTCGACGAAGCTTTCTTT; CDR3aa: CASSLAVISSFGGFDEAFF
abundance: -; v_gene: TRBV4-1; d_gene: -; j_gene: TRBJ1-3; CDR3nt: TGCGCCAGCAGCCAAACCCGACAGATCGGAAACACCATATATTTT; CDR3aa: CASSQTRQIGNTIYF
abundance: -; v_gene: TRBV6-5; d_gene: TRBD1; j_gene: TRBJ2-7; CDR3nt: TGTGCCAGCAGCCGTTCCGGGACAGAGACCTACGAGCAGTACTTC; CDR3aa: CASSRSGTETYEQYF
abundance: -; v_gene: TRBV6-1; d_gene: TRBD1; j_gene: TRBJ1-1; CDR3nt: TGTGCCAGCAGCCTCAGGGGGCAGACTGAAGCTTTCTTT; CDR3aa: CASSLRGQTEAFF
abundance: -; v_gene: TRBV7-2; d_gene: TRBD1; j_gene: TRBJ2-2; CDR3nt: TGTGCCAGCAGCCGGGACAGGGGGCCCGGGGAGCTGTTTTTT; CDR3aa: CASSRDRGPGELFF
abundance: -; v_gene: TRBV7-9; d_gene: -; j_gene: TRBJ1-1; CDR3nt: TGTGCCAGCAGCTCCGAGGTGGGCACTGAAGCTTTCTTT; CDR3aa: CASSSEVGTEAFF
abundance: -; v_gene: TRBV6-6; d_gene: -; j_gene: TRBJ2-1; CDR3nt: TGTGCCAGCAGTTACAAAACAGGGTTCTACAATGAGCAGTTCTTC; CDR3aa: CASSYKTGFYNEQFF
abundance: -; v_gene: TRBV30; d_gene: -; j_gene: TRBJ2-3; CDR3nt: TGTGCCTGGAGTGGAGGGGGGGCCCCAGATACGCAGTATTTT; CDR3aa: CAWSGGGAPDTQYF
abundance: -; v_gene: TRBV28; d_gene: TRBD2; j_gene: TRBJ2-1; CDR3nt: TGTGCCAGCAGACCCTCCCCTGGGGCTAGCGGGGGTCTTGAGCAGTTCTTC; CDR3aa: CASRPSPGASGGLEQFF
abundance: -; v_gene: TRBV6-5; d_gene: TRBD2; j_gene: TRBJ2-5; CDR3nt: TGTGCCAGCAGCGGGGGGCAAGAGACCCAGTACTTC; CDR3aa: CASSGGQETQYF
abundance: -; v_gene: TRBV19; d_gene: -; j_gene: TRBJ1-5; CDR3nt: TGTGCCAGTACCTCAATCGAGGAGGTTAGCAATCAGCCCCAGCATTTT; CDR3aa: CASTSIEEVSNQPQHF
abundance: once; v_gene: TRBV5-5; d_gene: TRBD1; j_gene: TRBJ2-7; CDR3nt: TGTGCCAGCAGCATTACAGGGGGCAGGTACGAGCAGTACTTC; CDR3aa: CASSITGGRYEQYF
abundance: -; v_gene: TRBV2; d_gene: -; j_gene: TRBJ1-4; CDR3nt: TGTGCCAGCAGCACCGGGACTCCGGATGAAAAACTGTTTTTT; CDR3aa: CASSTGTPDEKLFF
abundance: few; v_gene: TRBV7-2; d_gene: TRBD2; j_gene: TRBJ2-7; CDR3nt: TGTGCCAGCAGCTTAGATAGCGGGGGTGCTCTCGAGCAGTACTTC; CDR3aa: CASSLDSGGALEQYF
abundance: once; v_gene: TRBV19; d_gene: -; j_gene: TRBJ1-5; CDR3nt: TGTGCCAGTAGTATGGTCGCGACAGTGGGCAATCAGCCCCAGCATTTT; CDR3aa: CASSMVATVGNQPQHF
abundance: -; v_gene: TRBV4-1; d_gene: -; j_gene: TRBJ2-7; CDR3nt: TGCGCCAGCAGCCAAGGAGGGATCAACGAGCAGTACTTC; CDR3aa: CASSQGGINEQYF
abundance: -; v_gene: TRBV15; d_gene: -; j_gene: TRBJ2-3; CDR3nt: TGTGCCACCTCGACAGGCAGGGACGGCGTCACAGATACGCAGTATTTT; CDR3aa: CATSTGRDGVTDTQYF
abundance: -; v_gene: TRBV2; d_gene: TRBD1; j_gene: TRBJ1-4; CDR3nt: TGTGCCAGCAGTGGGGACAGTGTTGATGTTTTT; CDR3aa: CASSGDSVDVF
abundance: few; v_gene: TRBV7-2; d_gene: TRBD2; j_gene: TRBJ2-5; CDR3nt: TGTGCCAGCAGCTTAGAGGGCGGGGGGGAGACCCAGTACTTC; CDR3aa: CASSLEGGGETQYF
abundance: -; v_gene: TRBV30; d_gene: TRBD2; j_gene: TRBJ2-1; CDR3nt: TGTGCCTGGAGTCTGAAGACTAGCGCCTACAATGAGCAGTTCTTC; CDR3aa: CAWSLKTSAYNEQFF
abundance: -; v_gene: TRBV5-1; d_gene: -; j_gene: TRBJ2-6; CDR3nt: TGCGCCAGCACCACTGGGGCCAACGTCCTGACTTTC; CDR3aa: CASTTGANVLTF
abundance: -; v_gene: TRBV2; d_gene: TRBD1; j_gene: TRBJ1-4; CDR3nt: TGTGCCAGCAGTAGAGACAGGGGATCAACTAATGAAAAACTGTTTTTT; CDR3aa: CASSRDRGSTNEKLFF
abundance: -; v_gene: TRBV19; d_gene: TRBD2; j_gene: TRBJ2-3; CDR3nt: TGTGCCAGTAGAACCACCGGGGGGGGAACGCAGTATTTT; CDR3aa: CASRTTGGGTQYF
abundance: once; v_gene: TRBV5-4; d_gene: TRBD2; j_gene: TRBJ2-3; CDR3nt: TGTGCCAGCAGCGCCGTCGGGACTAACACAGATACGCAGTATTTT; CDR3aa: CASSAVGTNTDTQYF
abundance: -; v_gene: TRBV6-1; d_gene: -; j_gene: TRBJ1-1; CDR3nt: TGTGCCAGCAGGGACACTCGGAACACTGAAGCTTTCTTT; CDR3aa: CASRDTRNTEAFF
abundance: -; v_gene: TRBV5-1; d_gene: -; j_gene: TRBJ2-7; CDR3nt: TGCGCCAGCAGCTTGGCAGGAGGGGGGGCCCTCGAGCAGTACTTC; CDR3aa: CASSLAGGGALEQYF
abundance: -; v_gene: TRBV7-2; d_gene: -; j_gene: TRBJ2-1; CDR3nt: TGTGCCAGCAGCTTACTCCAGGGGCCCGGGTTCTTC; CDR3aa: CASSLLQGPGFF